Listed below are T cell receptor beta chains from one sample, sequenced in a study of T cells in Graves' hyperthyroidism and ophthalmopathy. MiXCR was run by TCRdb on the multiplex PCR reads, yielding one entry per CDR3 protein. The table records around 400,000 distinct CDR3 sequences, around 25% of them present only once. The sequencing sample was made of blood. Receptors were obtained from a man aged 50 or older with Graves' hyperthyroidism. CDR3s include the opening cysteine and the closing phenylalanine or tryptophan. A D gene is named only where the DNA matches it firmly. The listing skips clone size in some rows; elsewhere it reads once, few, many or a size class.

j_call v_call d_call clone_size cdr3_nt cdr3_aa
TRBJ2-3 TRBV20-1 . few TGCAGTGGAGTTGCGGGGAGCACAGATACGCAGTATTTT CSGVAGSTDTQYF
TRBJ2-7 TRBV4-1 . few TGCGCCAGCAGCCAAGTCCCGACAGGCTCCTACGAGCAGTACTTC CASSQVPTGSYEQYF
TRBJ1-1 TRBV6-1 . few TGTGCCAGCAGTGAAGAGGGGGGGAACACTGAAGCTTTCTTT CASSEEGGNTEAFF
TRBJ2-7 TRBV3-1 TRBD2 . TGTGCCAGCAGCCGAGGGGTGAGCGGGAGGGCTCAACCATACGAGCAGTACTTC CASSRGVSGRAQPYEQYF
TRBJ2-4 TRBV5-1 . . TGCGCCAGCAGCTTGGGGGGTTCGGCGAACATTCAGTACTTC CASSLGGSANIQYF
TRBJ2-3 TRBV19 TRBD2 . TGTGCCAGTAGTATGGAACCGGGACTAGCGGGACCTAGCACAGATACGCAGTATTTT CASSMEPGLAGPSTDTQYF
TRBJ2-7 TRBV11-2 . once TGTGCCAGCAGCTTACATGGTAGGGGATTTAGAAGCACCTACGAGCAGTACTTC CASSLHGRGFRSTYEQYF
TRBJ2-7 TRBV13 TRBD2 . TGTGCCAGCAGCTCTCCGACAGCGGGGGACTACGAGCAGTACTTC CASSSPTAGDYEQYF
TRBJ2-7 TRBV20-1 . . TGCAGTGCTAGCAAGGGGTCCAAGGACGAGCAGTACTTC CSASKGSKDEQYF
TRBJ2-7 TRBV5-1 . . TGCGCCAGCAGCTTGAACAGCCCTCCGAGCGAGCAGTACTTC CASSLNSPPSEQYF
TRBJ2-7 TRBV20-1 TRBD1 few TGCAGTGCTAGAGCACAGGGGTACGAGCAGTACTTC CSARAQGYEQYF